This T cell receptor (beta chain) was retrieved from a study of cytomegalovirus exposure and HLA in healthy donors (dated by TCRdb to 2015 to 2018). Looking at the study overall: A later analysis indicated that the 95 to 150 validation repertoires were generated on the platform also employed for the roughly 730 repertoires of the first cohort. The study aimed to test whether signatures of past pathogen exposure could be identified by cataloging public T cell receptors. High-throughput TCR immunosequencing, statistical association of individual TCRs with disease status, and machine learning were combined to predict cytomegalovirus infection status. Along with the roughly 610-subject first cohort, a separate validation cohort of 120 different subjects was used.

Overall results and qualifications from the work: In a later analysis, TCRs clustered in the first cohort were found to also tend to co-occur in the roughly 130 validation repertoires, with approximately 95% of cluster scores above 0. While some public TCRs were present in many individuals, most TCR sequences turned up only very rarely across donors. A few of the identified cytomegalovirus-associated TCR beta chains were confirmed in vitro to be specific for cytomegalovirus antigens. The study listed approximately 150 TCR beta chains as associated with cytomegalovirus. In both the original and validation cohorts, the classifier was reported to diagnose cytomegalovirus status with high specificity and sensitivity. A later analysis had no HLA typing for the validation cohort, so co-occurrence there was scored across all 130 or so repertoires. The authors suggested that the approach could potentially be generalized to other disease states and immunological phenotypes.

The germline V gene supplies CDR1 MNHEY and CDR2 SVGAGI. V and J lose 7 bases and 0 bases, and a span of 3 bases separates them. The CDR3 numbers 12 residues from cysteine through phenylalanine. The CDR3 DNA has 36 bases and is translated from base 1. Receptors were amplified or captured by the immunoSEQ multiplex PCR assay. In the original analysis: A statistical classification framework was developed to diagnose cytomegalovirus status using the catalog of TCR beta chain sequences. This is the immuneACCESS table as TCRdb keeps it, with only in-frame sequences that have V and J called. A part of the clones is gone; compared with another copy, unresolved V genes explain less than half, and the rest is unexplained. V and J calls and clone size are copied from that table; D and trimming were computed from the DNA. This sample gives 200,000 to 300,000 clones in total; approximately 86% of them show up just once. Roughly 1.2% of the sample comes from the top ten.

This clone was counted once. Which antigen it targets is not known. No quality values exist for individual bases; no much larger clone is one base distant. Separate from the approximately 670-subject first cohort, the validation cohort of some 130 subjects was the group to which the donors belonged. What was sequenced was PBMCs. Rearrangement joined TRBV6-5 to TRBJ1-4; the D gene cannot be named for sure. The TCR sequence derives from a woman in her thirties in good health and CMV-seropositive. In nucleotide form, the sequence is TGTGCCAGCACAGCAACTAATGAAAAACTGTTTTTT. Its translation is CASTATNEKLFF.